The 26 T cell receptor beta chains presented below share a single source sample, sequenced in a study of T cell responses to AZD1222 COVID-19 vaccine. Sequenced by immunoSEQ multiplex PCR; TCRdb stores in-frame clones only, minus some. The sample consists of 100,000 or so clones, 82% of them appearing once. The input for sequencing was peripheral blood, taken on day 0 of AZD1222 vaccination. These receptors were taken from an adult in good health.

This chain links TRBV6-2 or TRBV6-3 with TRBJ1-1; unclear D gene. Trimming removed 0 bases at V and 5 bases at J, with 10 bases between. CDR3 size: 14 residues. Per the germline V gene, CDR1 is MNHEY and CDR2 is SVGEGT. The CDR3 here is CASSYSNLGTEAFF. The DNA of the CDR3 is TGTGCCAGCAGTTACTCTAACTTGGGGACTGAAGCTTTCTTT.

DNA of the CDR3: TGTGCCAGCAGCTTATTCCCTAGCCTACGGGAGACCCAGTACTTC. It yields the protein CASSLFPSLRETQYF. The chain couples TRBV7-9 to TRBJ2-5; a possible D gene is TRBD2 (5 bases). V lost 2 bases and J 5 bases, leaving 15 bases between the germline ends. The CDR3 contains 15 residues. Germline V gene lookup returns CDR1 SEHNR and CDR2 FQNEAQ (reference sequence). Full variable domain (outside the CDR3, taken from reference TRBV7-9 and TRBJ2-5): DTGVSQNPRHKITKRGQNVTFRCDPISEHNRLYWYRQTLGQGPEFLTYFQNEAQLEKSRLLSDRFSAERPKGSFSTLEIQRTEQGDSAMYLCASSLFPSLRETQYFGPGTRLLVL.

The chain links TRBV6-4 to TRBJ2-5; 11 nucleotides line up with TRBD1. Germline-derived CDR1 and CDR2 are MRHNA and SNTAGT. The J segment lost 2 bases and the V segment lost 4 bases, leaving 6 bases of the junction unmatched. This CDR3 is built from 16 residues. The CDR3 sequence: CASSVGTGGDQETQYF. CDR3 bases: TGTGCCAGCAGTGTCGGGACAGGGGGTGATCAAGAGACCCAGTACTTC.

The DNA for the CDR3 is TGTGCCAGCAGCTTGTGGGTTAGGGGCCCAAAAGAGGCACCCCTCCACTTT. Translation: CASSLWVRGPKEAPLHF. The gene calls are TRBV5-5 and TRBJ1-6; D might be TRBD1 (5 bases). Trimming removed 1 base from V and 11 bases from J, with 22 bases in between. The CDR3 is made up of 17 amino acids. In germline, CDR1 is SGHKS, CDR2 YYEKEE (reference sequence).

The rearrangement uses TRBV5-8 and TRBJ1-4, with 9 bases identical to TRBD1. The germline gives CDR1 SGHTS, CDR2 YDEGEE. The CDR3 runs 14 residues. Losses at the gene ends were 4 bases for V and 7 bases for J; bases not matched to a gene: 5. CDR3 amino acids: CASSGTGSGEKLFF. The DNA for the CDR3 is TGTGCCAGCAGCGGGACAGGGAGCGGTGAAAAACTGTTTTTT.

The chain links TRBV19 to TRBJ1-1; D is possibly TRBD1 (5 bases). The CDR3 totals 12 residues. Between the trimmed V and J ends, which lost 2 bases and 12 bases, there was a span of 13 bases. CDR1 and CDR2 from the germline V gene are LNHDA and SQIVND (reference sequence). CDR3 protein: CASSITGTPPFF. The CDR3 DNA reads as TGTGCCAGTAGTATAACAGGAACCCCGCCTTTCTTT.

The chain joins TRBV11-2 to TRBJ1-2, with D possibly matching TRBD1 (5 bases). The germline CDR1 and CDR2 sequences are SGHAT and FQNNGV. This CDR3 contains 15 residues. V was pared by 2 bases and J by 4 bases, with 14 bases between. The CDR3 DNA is TGTGCCAGCAGCTTAAGTGGTAGGGGTACCTATGGCTACACCTTC. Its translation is CASSLSGRGTYGYTF. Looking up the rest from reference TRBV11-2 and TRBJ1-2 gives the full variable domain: EAGVAQSPRYKIIEKRQSVAFWCNPISGHATLYWYQQILGQGPKLLIQFQNNGVVDDSQLPKDRFSAERLKGVDSTLKIQPAKLEDSAVYLCASSLSGRGTYGYTFGSGTRLTVV.

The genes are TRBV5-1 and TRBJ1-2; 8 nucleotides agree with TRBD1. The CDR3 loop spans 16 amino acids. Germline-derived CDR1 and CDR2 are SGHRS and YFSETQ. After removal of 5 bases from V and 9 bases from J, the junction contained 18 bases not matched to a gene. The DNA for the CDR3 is TGCGCCAGCAGAGACCCACAGGGGGAGTTTTCTAGCAGCTACACCTTC. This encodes CASRDPQGEFSSSYTF.

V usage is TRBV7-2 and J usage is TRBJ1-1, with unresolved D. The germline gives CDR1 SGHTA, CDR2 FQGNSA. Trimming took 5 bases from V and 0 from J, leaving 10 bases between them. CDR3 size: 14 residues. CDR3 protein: CASSLSPMNTEAFF. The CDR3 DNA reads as TGTGCCAGCAGCCTCAGCCCCATGAACACTGAAGCTTTCTTT. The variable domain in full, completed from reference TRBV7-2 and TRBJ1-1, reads GAGVSQSPSNKVTEKGKDVELRCDPISGHTALYWYRQSLGQGLEFLIYFQGNSAPDKSGLPSDRFSAERTGGSVSTLTIQRTQQEDSAVYLCASSLSPMNTEAFFGQGTRLTVV.

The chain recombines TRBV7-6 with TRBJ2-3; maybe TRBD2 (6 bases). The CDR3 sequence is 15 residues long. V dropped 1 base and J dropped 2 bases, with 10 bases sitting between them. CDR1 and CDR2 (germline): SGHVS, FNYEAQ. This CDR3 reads CASSLGAGNTDTQYF. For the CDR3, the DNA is TGTGCCAGCAGCTTAGGAGCGGGTAACACAGATACGCAGTATTTT.

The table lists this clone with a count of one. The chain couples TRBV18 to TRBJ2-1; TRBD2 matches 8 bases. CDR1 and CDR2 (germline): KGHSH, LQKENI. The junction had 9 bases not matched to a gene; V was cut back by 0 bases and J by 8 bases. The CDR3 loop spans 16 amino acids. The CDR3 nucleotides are TGTGCCAGCTCACCACCCCGGAGCGGGGGAAGGGATGAGCAGTTCTTC. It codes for CASSPPRSGGRDEQFF.

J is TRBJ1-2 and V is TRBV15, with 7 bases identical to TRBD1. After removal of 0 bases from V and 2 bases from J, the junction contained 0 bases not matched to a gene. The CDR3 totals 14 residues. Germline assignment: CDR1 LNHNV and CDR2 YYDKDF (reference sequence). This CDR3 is CATSRETGNYGYTF. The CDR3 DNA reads TGTGCCACCAGCAGAGAGACAGGGAACTATGGCTACACCTTC. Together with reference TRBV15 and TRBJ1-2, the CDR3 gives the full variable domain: DAMVIQNPRYQVTQFGKPVTLSCSQTLNHNVMYWYQQKSSQAPKLLFHYYDKDFNNEADTPDNFQSRRPNTSFCFLDIRSPGLGDTAMYLCATSRETGNYGYTFGSGTRLTVV.

The CDR3 region is CASSLWRGLGEQYF. The CDR3 coding sequence is TGTGCCAGCTCATTGTGGAGGGGCCTGGGGGAGCAGTACTTC. This chain links TRBV18 with TRBJ2-7; tentative D call: TRBD2 (6 bases). The CDR3 totals 14 residues. V was trimmed by 5 bases and J by 7 bases, leaving 18 bases between them. Germline V gene data show CDR1 as KGHSH and CDR2 as LQKENI.

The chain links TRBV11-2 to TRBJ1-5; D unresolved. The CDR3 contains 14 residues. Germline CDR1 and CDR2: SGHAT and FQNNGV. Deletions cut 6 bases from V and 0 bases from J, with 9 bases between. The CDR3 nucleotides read TGTGCCAGCAGTCAAGAATATAGCAATCAGCCCCAGCATTTT. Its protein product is CASSQEYSNQPQHF.

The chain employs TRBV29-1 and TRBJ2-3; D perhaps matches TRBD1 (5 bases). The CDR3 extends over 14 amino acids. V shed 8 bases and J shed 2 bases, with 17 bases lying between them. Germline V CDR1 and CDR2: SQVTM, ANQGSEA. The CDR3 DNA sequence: TGCAGCAGCTCACAGGTTTCCCTCACAGATACGCAGTATTTT. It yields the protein CSSSQVSLTDTQYF.

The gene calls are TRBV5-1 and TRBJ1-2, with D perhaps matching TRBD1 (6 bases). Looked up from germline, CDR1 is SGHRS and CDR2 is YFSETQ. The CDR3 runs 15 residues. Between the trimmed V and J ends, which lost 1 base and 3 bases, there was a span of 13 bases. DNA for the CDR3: TGCGCCAGCAGCTTGCGGACAGACCCTCACTATGGCTACACCTTC. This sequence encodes CASSLRTDPHYGYTF.

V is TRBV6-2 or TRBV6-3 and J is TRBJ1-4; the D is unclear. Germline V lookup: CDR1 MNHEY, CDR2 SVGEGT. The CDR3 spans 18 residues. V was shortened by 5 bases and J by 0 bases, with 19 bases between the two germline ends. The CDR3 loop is CASSLDPGKVATNEKLFF. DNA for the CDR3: TGTGCCAGCAGTCTGGATCCCGGTAAAGTTGCAACTAATGAAAAACTGTTTTTT.

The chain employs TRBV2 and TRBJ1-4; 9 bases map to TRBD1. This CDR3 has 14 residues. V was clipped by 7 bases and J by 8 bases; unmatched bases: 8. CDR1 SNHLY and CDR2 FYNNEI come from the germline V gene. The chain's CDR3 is CASKEGQGREKLFF. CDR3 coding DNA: TGTGCCAGCAAAGAGGGACAGGGCAGAGAAAAACTGTTTTTT.

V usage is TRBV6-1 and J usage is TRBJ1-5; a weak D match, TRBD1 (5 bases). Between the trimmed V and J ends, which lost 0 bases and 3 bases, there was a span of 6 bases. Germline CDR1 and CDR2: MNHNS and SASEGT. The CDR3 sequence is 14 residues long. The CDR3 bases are TGTGCCAGCAGTGAAGCGGGGGTCAATCAGCCCCAGCATTTT. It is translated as CASSEAGVNQPQHF.

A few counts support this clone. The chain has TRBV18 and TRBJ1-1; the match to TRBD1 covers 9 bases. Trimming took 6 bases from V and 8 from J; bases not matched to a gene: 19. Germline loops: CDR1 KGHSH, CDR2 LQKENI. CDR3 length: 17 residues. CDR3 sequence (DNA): TGTGCCAGCTCCCTCCTGGGATTAACGGGACAGGGCTCCGAAGCTTTCTTT. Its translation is CASSLLGLTGQGSEAFF.

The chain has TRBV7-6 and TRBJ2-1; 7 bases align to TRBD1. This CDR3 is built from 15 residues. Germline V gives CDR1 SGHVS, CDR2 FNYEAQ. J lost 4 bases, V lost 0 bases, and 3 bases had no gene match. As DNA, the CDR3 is TGTGCCAGCAGCTTAGCGGGACAGAATTACAATGAGCAGTTCTTC. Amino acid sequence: CASSLAGQNYNEQFF.

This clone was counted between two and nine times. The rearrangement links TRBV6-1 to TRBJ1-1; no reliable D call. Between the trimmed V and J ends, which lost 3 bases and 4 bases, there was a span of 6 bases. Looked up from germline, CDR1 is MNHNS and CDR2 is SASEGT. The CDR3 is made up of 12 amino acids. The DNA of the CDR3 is TGTGCCAGCAGTGAGCAAGCCACTGAAGCTTTCTTT. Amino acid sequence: CASSEQATEAFF.

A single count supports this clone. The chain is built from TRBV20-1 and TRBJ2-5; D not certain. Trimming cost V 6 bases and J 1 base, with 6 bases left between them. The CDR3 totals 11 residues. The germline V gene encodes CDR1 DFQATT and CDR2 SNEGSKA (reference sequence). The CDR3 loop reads CSATPQETQYF. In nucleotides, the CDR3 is TGCAGTGCAACCCCCCAAGAGACCCAGTACTTC.

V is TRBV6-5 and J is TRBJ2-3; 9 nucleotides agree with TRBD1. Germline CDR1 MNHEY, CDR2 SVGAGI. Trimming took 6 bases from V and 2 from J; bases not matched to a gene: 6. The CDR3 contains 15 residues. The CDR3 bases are TGTGCCAGCAGAGCTGGGACAGGGATCACAGATACGCAGTATTTT. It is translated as CASRAGTGITDTQYF.

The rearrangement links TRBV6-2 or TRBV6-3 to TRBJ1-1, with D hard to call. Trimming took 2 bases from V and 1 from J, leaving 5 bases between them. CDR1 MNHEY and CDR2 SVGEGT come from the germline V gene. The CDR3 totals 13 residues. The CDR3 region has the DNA TGTGCCAGCAGTTACGCAGAGAACACTGAAGCTTTCTTT. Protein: CASSYAENTEAFF.

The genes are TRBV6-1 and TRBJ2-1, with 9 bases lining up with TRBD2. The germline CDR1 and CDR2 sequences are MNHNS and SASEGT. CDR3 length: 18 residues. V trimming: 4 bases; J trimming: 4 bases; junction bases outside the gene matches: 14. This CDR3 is CASSGDFGAGGRYNEQFF. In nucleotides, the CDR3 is TGTGCCAGCAGTGGGGACTTCGGAGCGGGGGGACGTTACAATGAGCAGTTCTTC.